This TCR beta chain was documented in a study of blood T cell repertoires in COVID-19. The repertoire was sequenced with immunoSEQ multiplex PCR; TCRdb's copy has only in-frame clones and lacks some. The table lists approximately 52,000 clones, around 93% of them singletons, with 3% to 3.5% in the top ten. There are 13 residues in the CDR3. The germline V gene has CDR1 SGHDT and CDR2 YYEEEE. V lost 4 bases and J 6 bases, leaving 11 bases between the germline ends. This chain uses TRBV5-6 with TRBJ2-1; D is perhaps TRBD1 (6 bases). Sequencing was carried out using peripheral blood. The receptor's source is a man between 45 and 60 years old with acute or convalescent COVID-19. CDR3 region: CASSALTGNEQFF. The CDR3 nucleotides read TGTGCCAGCAGCGCGTTGACAGGCAATGAGCAGTTCTTC. Drawing the rest from reference TRBV5-6 and TRBJ2-1, the complete variable domain is DAGVTQSPTHLIKTRGQQVTLRCSPKSGHDTVSWYQQALGQGPQFIFQYYEEEERQRGNFPDRFSGHQFPNYSSELNVNALLLGDSALYLCASSALTGNEQFFGPGTRLTVL.